This T cell receptor (beta chain) was profiled in a study of tumor-infiltrating lymphocytes in primary liver carcinoma (dated by TCRdb to 2015 to 2018). With respect to the entire study: Between November 2015 and March 2016, roughly five patients in China with histopathologically diagnosed primary liver carcinoma had surgical resection. Of the five patients, three men and two women aged 30 to 69 years, four had hepatocellular carcinoma and one had combined HCC and intrahepatic cholangiocarcinoma. Across five regions of each liver tumor, along with adjacent normal tissue and blood, the study brought together TCRbeta repertoire sequencing, expression microarrays and whole-exome sequencing. Technical replicate repertoires showed high reproducibility, with mean shared-clone rates about 0.91 and correlation coefficients above 0.95. The tumors of the five patients were staged as T1-T3 N0M0, with maximum diameters ranging from roughly 4 to 10 cm. A total of approximately 35 specimens from 5 patients underwent TCRbeta repertoire sequencing, comprising some 25 tumor regions, 5 adjacent noncancerous liver tissues and 5 peripheral blood samples. Roughly 3.5 to 7.5 million productive TCRbeta reads were obtained per sample, and no significant difference in read depth was found between tissue types. The investigation overall reported the following: The top 250 clones made up a significantly larger repertoire fraction in tumors than in blood (p = 0.039). Consistent with antigen-driven expansion, pairs of tumor regions showed higher repertoire overlap (mean roughly 35%) than either tumor-adjacent pairs (around 17%) or tumor-blood pairs (roughly 15%). Comparison of CD4+ and CD8+ T cell repertoires was precluded by the use of bulk unsorted samples. The study included only five or six patients, and the authors note findings should be validated in a larger study. Because sequencing covered only the TCR beta chain and unpaired alpha chains were not captured, true repertoire diversity is likely underestimated.

Starting from about 550 ng total RNA, TCRbeta-specific cDNA was produced by reverse transcription with a constant-region primer and ProtoScript II reverse transcriptase. The TCRbeta libraries were prepared through three rounds of nested multiplex PCR following a slightly modified ARM-PCR procedure. Multiplex TRBV1-TRBV30 forward primers and a Cbeta reverse primer were used in the first two PCR rounds, each of which was run for around 10 cycles. Sample barcodes and Illumina adapters were attached in a final 25-cycle PCR using Deep VentR polymerase. Before sequencing, amplicons between 200 and 500 bp were purified from gel using a QIAquick gel extraction kit. The TCRbeta amplicons were sequenced with 250-bp paired-end reads on an Illumina HiSeq 2500. On the authors' methods: Trimmomatic v0.33 was used to quality-trim the reads, and FLASH v1.2.11 was used to merge paired reads so that full CDR3 sequences could be recovered. MiGEC v1.2.1b assigned V, D and J germline segments to the rearranged TCRbeta sequences. Clonotype statistics and Shannon-Wiener diversity indices were calculated with VDJtools v1.0.0. Except for diversity analysis, only each sample's 250 most abundant clonotypes were used in subsequent analyses to reduce sampling bias. TCRdb's own reprocessing of the public reads used fastp at Q25 and MiXCR and kept productive beta chains. All rows with the same CDR3 protein become a single entry with the most common DNA and genes. TCRdb, not the authors, supplied the V and J calls. The table for this sample lists under 200,000 distinct CDR3 sequences; less than 75% of them were counted only once. The leading ten clones occupy 5.5% to 9% of the sample.

About this clonotype: It lacks a known antigen. At one end, the junction sequence differs from germline, possibly due to a read error.

TRIzol reagent was used to extract blood RNA from unsorted whole blood, while the DNeasy Blood & Tissue kit provided the germline DNA. Patients had chronic HBV infection and were treatment-naive at sampling. Before surgery, around 4.2 milliliters of peripheral blood were collected into K2EDTA tubes. The cysteine opens and the phenylalanine closes a CDR3 of 15 amino acids. The entry retains the CDR3 DNA only, 45 bases that are in frame from base 1. Sample: peripheral blood. The receptor was derived from a woman in her sixties with primary liver carcinoma and hepatitis B virus infection. The V gene is TRBV12-3 or TRBV12-4 and the J gene is TRBJ2-2; TRBD1 is a possible D gene, resting on 6 matching bases. DNA sequence: TGTGACAGCAACCCCGAGACAGGGAACACCGGGGAGCTGTTTTTT. This sequence encodes CDSNPETGNTGELFF.